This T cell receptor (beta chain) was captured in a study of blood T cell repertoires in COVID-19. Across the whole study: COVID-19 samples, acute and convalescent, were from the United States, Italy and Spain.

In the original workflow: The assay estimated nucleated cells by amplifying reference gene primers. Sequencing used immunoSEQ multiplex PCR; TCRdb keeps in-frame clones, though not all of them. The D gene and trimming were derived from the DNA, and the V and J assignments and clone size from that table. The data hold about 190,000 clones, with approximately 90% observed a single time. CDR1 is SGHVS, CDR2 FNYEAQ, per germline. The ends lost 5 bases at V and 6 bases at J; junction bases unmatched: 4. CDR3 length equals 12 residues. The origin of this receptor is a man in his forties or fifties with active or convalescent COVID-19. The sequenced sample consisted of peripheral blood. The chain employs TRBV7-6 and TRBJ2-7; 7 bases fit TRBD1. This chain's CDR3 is CASSPRDSEQYF. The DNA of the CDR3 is TGTGCCAGCAGCCCTCGGGACAGCGAGCAGTACTTC.